This T cell receptor beta chain was found in a study of beta chain features in type 1 diabetes. Study at large: What patients shared with healthy donors was a similar profile of age, gender and cell yields. Study-wide results and caveats: Among all four CD4+ subsets, Type 1 diabetes patients had TCRB CDR3s that were moderately but significantly shorter.

The CDR3 totals 13 residues. The ends were cut back, 6 bases at V and 1 base at J, with 13 bases in the middle. The V gene's germline CDR1 is SQVTM and CDR2 ANQGSEA. Each population that was sorted was more than 95% pure. About this clone: Its antigen is unknown.

Reverse transcription of all isolated RNA meant that expressed TCRB transcripts were sequenced. Data came from immunoSEQ multiplex PCR; TCRdb stores just in-frame clones and leaves some out. The table includes 640,000 or so clones, 11% to 15% detected once. Sequencing was done on a sample of naive CD4+ T cells from blood. This clonotype was obtained from a man aged 18 to 35 with type 1 diabetes. This chain joins TRBV29-1 and TRBJ2-7, with a weak D call TRBD1 (6 bases). The CDR3 is CSVRDTRSYEQYF. The CDR3 DNA follows: TGCAGCGTCCGGGACACTAGGTCCTACGAGCAGTACTTC.